This T cell receptor beta chain stems from a study of blood T cells in healthy people across ages. Trimming removed 6 bases from V and 6 bases from J, with 15 bases in between. Per the germline V gene, CDR1 is DFQATT and CDR2 is SNEGSKA (reference sequence). This CDR3 has 12 residues. Through a sample-barcoded 5' primer and a J-beta primer mix, a second PCR was run for roughly 7 to 11 cycles. Via MiXCR, TCRdb re-called the 5' RACE reads, giving one row per CDR3 protein. The sample has about 1.6 million distinct CDR3 sequences; 34% are singletons. This clonotype was detected a few times. The rearrangement uses TRBV20-1 and TRBJ2-7; a weak D match, TRBD1 (6 bases). This TCR was sampled from a woman in her twenties or thirties in good health. The source material was blood. The CDR3 DNA follows: TGCAGTGCCTCTCAGGACAGTTTCGAGCAGTACTTC. It is translated as CSASQDSFEQYF.